The source of this TCR beta chain is a study of blood T cell repertoires in COVID-19. About the study: COVID-19 samples collected from the United States, Italy and Spain covered acute and convalescent phases. Sample material is recorded as cDNA or gDNA derived from T cells, B-cell-depleted T cells, or PBMCs.

In the source study's methods: Researchers report that nucleated cell counts were estimated from reference gene primer amplification. Clones were read by immunoSEQ multiplex PCR, and TCRdb kept only the in-frame ones, dropping some. V and J calls and clone size are copied from that table; D and trimming were computed from the DNA. This sample yields about 39,000 clones, of which 70% to 90% are seen a single time; 9.9% belongs to the top ten. The germline V gene has CDR1 SNHLY and CDR2 FYNNEI. The J segment lost 6 bases and the V segment lost 6 bases, leaving 6 bases of the junction unmatched. This CDR3 has 16 residues.

The chain is built from TRBV2 and TRBJ2-3; 16 nucleotides align to TRBD2. The sequence came from a human donor in a cohort sampled during active COVID-19. The specimen was peripheral blood. CDR3 region: CASRSGTSGRGDTQYF. The CDR3 coding sequence is TGTGCCAGCAGATCAGGGACTAGCGGGAGGGGGGATACGCAGTATTTT.